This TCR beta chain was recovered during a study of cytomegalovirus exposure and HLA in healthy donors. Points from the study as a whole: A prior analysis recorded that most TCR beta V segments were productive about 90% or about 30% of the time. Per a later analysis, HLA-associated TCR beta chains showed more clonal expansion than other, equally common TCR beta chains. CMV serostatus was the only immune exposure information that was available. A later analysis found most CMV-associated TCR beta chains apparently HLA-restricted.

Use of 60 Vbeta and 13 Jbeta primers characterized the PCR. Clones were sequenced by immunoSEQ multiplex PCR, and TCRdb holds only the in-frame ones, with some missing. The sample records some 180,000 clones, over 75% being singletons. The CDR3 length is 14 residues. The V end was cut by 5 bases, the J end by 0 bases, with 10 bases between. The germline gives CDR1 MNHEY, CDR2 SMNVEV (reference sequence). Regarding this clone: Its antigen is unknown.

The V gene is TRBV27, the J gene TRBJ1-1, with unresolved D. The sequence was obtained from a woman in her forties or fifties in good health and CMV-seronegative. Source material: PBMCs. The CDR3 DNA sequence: TGTGCCAGCAGTCTTCAGGCTATGAACACTGAAGCTTTCTTT. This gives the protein CASSLQAMNTEAFF.